A single sample gave rise to the 4 T cell receptor beta chains below, sequenced in a study of blood T cell repertoires in COVID-19. The method was immunoSEQ multiplex PCR; TCRdb's version includes in-frame clones alone and lacks a portion of them. The sample includes roughly 140,000 clones, around 82% of them seen just once. Sequences were obtained from PBMCs or T cells enriched from blood (not recorded which). These receptors originate from a man aged 45-65 years in a cohort exposed to, infected with or recovered from COVID-19 (not recorded which).

This rearrangement joins TRBV28 to TRBJ2-2, with D possibly being TRBD2 (5 bases). This CDR3 has 15 residues. Germline CDR1 MDHEN, CDR2 SYDVKM. V dropped 8 bases and J dropped 1 base, with 14 bases sitting between them. The CDR3 DNA follows: TGTGCCAGCCGGGGAGCGGCAGTGAACACCGGGGAGCTGTTTTTT. Protein product: CASRGAAVNTGELFF. The full variable domain, in which reference TRBV28 and TRBJ2-2 provide the parts outside the CDR3, is DVKVTQSSRYLVKRTGEKVFLECVQDMDHENMFWYRQDPGLGLRLIYFSYDVKMKEKGDIPEGYSVSREKKERFSLILESASTNQTSMYLCASRGAAVNTGELFFGEGSRLTVL.

The rearrangement links TRBV27 to TRBJ1-3; TRBD1 matches 7 bases. V was pared by 3 bases and J by 0 bases, with 5 bases of the junction left unmatched. CDR1 and CDR2 from the germline V gene are MNHEY and SMNVEV (reference sequence). There are 16 residues in the CDR3. The CDR3 bases are TGTGCCAGCAGTTTGGACCAGGGGGACTCTGGAAACACCATATATTTT. This sequence encodes CASSLDQGDSGNTIYF.

This clone was detected only a few times. The chain uses TRBV2 and TRBJ1-5, with D tentatively TRBD1 (6 bases). Germline V CDR1 and CDR2: SNHLY, FYNNEI. Trimming took off 6 bases at V and 1 base at J, with 13 bases between the two ends. The CDR3 spans 15 residues. CDR3 nucleotides: TGTGCCAGCAGCGTAGGGGGAATGAGCAATCAGCCCCAGCATTTT. This codes for CASSVGGMSNQPQHF.

The V gene is TRBV6-1, the J gene TRBJ2-1; D gene ambiguous. Germline loops: CDR1 MNHNS, CDR2 SASEGT. The CDR3 extends over 14 amino acids. V was cut by 1 base and J by 1 base, with 5 bases left in between. The CDR3, as DNA: TGTGCCAGCAGTGAAGGGCGGTCCTACAATGAGCAGTTCTTC. Amino acid sequence: CASSEGRSYNEQFF.